These 18 T cell receptor beta chains originate from one sample sequenced in a study of T cell repertoires in cytomegalovirus infection. No antigens are known for them. MiXCR was run by TCRdb on the reads, yielding one entry per CDR3 protein. The repertoire holds approximately 140,000 distinct CDR3 sequences, roughly a quarter seen once, with 34% in the top ten. The sequencing input was PBMCs, sequenced either directly or after in vitro stimulation (not recorded which). The receptor set was obtained from a human donor in good health (CMV status not recorded). Some clones in this sample may be carry-over from other donors' samples.

The J gene is TRBJ2-5, the V gene TRBV28; no definite D call. Trimming took 6 bases from V and 4 from J, leaving 3 bases between them. Per the germline V gene, CDR1 is MDHEN and CDR2 is SYDVKM. The length of the CDR3 is 10 residues. The CDR3 loop is CASSLETQYF. The CDR3 nucleotides are TGTGCCAGCAGCCTAGAGACCCAGTACTTC.

This sequence joins TRBV7-2 and TRBJ1-4; maybe TRBD1 (6 bases). Between the trimmed V and J ends, which lost 2 bases and 7 bases, there was a span of 11 bases. The length of the CDR3 is 14 residues. Per germline, CDR1 SGHTA and CDR2 FQGNSA. CDR3 coding DNA: TGTGCCAGCAGCTTACGGGGGGCCAGTGAAAAACTGTTTTTT. Its translation: CASSLRGASEKLFF. Variable domain in full (rest from reference TRBV7-2 and TRBJ1-4): GAGVSQSPSNKVTEKGKDVELRCDPISGHTALYWYRQSLGQGLEFLIYFQGNSAPDKSGLPSDRFSAERTGGSVSTLTIQRTQQEDSAVYLCASSLRGASEKLFFGSGTQLSVL.

This clonotype has just one count. This sequence joins TRBV5-1 and TRBJ2-2; a weak D match, TRBD2 (6 bases). CDR1 is SGHRS, CDR2 YFSETQ, per germline. The ends were cut back, 0 bases at V and 4 bases at J, with 16 bases in the middle. The CDR3 spans 17 residues. The CDR3 DNA sequence: TGCGCCAGCAGCTTGGCGGTAGGGACTCCTGGCACCGGGGAGCTGTTTTTT. Translating it yields CASSLAVGTPGTGELFF.

This clonotype has only a few counts. The chain has TRBV7-9 and TRBJ2-5, with 9 bases matching TRBD2. CDR1 is SEHNR and CDR2 is FQNEAQ in the germline V gene (reference sequence). V was clipped by 5 bases and J by 5 bases; unmatched bases: 9. This CDR3 contains 15 residues. The DNA of the CDR3 is TGTGCCAGCAGCGCCCTCGTAGCGGGAGAGGAGACCCAGTACTTC. Residues: CASSALVAGEETQYF.

The CDR3 loop is CASTNGGTGGKQYF. The CDR3 DNA reads as TGTGCCAGCACTAACGGGGGGACAGGGGGCAAGCAGTACTTC. The genes are TRBV6-1 and TRBJ2-7, with 12 bases lining up with TRBD1. Germline CDR1 and CDR2: MNHNS and SASEGT. V was clipped by 7 bases and J by 8 bases; unmatched bases: 9. The length of the CDR3 is 14 residues.

The chain uses TRBV15 and TRBJ1-6; D may be TRBD1 (5 bases). V was cut by 1 base and J by 10 bases, with 14 bases left in between. Germline-derived CDR1 and CDR2 are LNHNV and YYDKDF (reference sequence). CDR3 size: 15 residues. The CDR3 DNA reads TGTGCCACCAGCAGAGGTCAGGGATTAGGGTCACCCCTCCACTTT. Its translation: CATSRGQGLGSPLHF.

This clonotype was found a few times. The rearrangement joins TRBV5-1 to TRBJ2-5; 9 nucleotides agree with TRBD2. This CDR3 has 20 residues. Looked up from germline, CDR1 is SGHRS and CDR2 is YFSETQ. Trimming took 5 bases from V and 6 from J; bases not matched to a gene: 26. The CDR3 sequence: CASSPSPSAARLAERKTQYF. For the CDR3, the DNA is TGCGCCAGCAGTCCCTCCCCCTCCGCCGCCAGACTAGCGGAGCGGAAGACCCAGTACTTC.

This clonotype was seen more than once but under ten times. J is TRBJ2-5 and V is TRBV19; maybe TRBD2 (5 bases). Germline V gives CDR1 LNHDA, CDR2 SQIVND (reference sequence). V lost 3 bases and J 4 bases, leaving 9 bases between the germline ends. There are 13 residues in the CDR3. The CDR3 DNA is TGTGCCAGTAGTATCGGAGGCGGAGAGACCCAGTACTTC. Amino acid sequence: CASSIGGGETQYF.

This chain connects TRBV12-3 or TRBV12-4 to TRBJ1-3, with no clear D. V was pared by 6 bases and J by 3 bases, with 15 bases between. The CDR3 length is 15 residues. This CDR3 is CASRIGLPRGNTIYF. The DNA for the CDR3 is TGTGCCAGCAGGATCGGACTTCCCCGTGGAAACACCATATATTTT.

In its sample, this clonotype was seen a few times. The chain joins TRBV28 to TRBJ2-1, with 10 bases that match TRBD2. J lost 0 bases, V lost 2 bases, and 10 bases had no gene match. Germline CDR1 and CDR2: MDHEN and SYDVKM. The CDR3 sequence is 19 residues long. Here the CDR3 reads CASSLNSGRATSSYNEQFF. Here the CDR3 DNA reads TGTGCCAGCAGTTTAAACAGCGGGAGGGCTACTAGCTCCTACAATGAGCAGTTCTTC.

The chain employs TRBV27 and TRBJ2-7; D is undetermined. CDR1 MNHEY and CDR2 SMNVEV come from the germline V gene (reference sequence). V lost 0 bases and J 0 bases, leaving 12 bases between the germline ends. The CDR3 sequence is 16 residues long. CDR3 DNA sequence: TGTGCCAGCAGTTTATCGAGGCTGGGTTACTCCTACGAGCAGTACGTC. This codes for CASSLSRLGYSYEQYV.

In this sample, this clonotype turned up many times. The chain's CDR3 is CASLSPVYNEQFF. The CDR3 bases are TGTGCCAGTTTATCCCCGGTATACAATGAGCAGTTCTTC. This chain links TRBV28 with TRBJ2-1, with D unclear. Germline-derived CDR1 and CDR2 are MDHEN and SYDVKM. Trimming removed 9 bases at V and 4 bases at J, with 13 bases between. The CDR3 is 13 residues long.

The CDR3 DNA follows: TGCGCCAGCAGCACCGGAGTAGCGGGAGTCGATGAGCAGTTCTTC. This encodes CASSTGVAGVDEQFF. This rearrangement joins TRBV4-3 to TRBJ2-1; 9 bases map to TRBD2. CDR1 and CDR2 (germline): LGHNA, YSLEER. With V trimmed by 5 bases and J by 8 bases, 10 bases remained unmatched. The CDR3 is 15 residues long.

CDR3 sequence reads: CASSRGSGTGGQPQHF. DNA of the CDR3: TGCGCCAGCAGCCGAGGTTCCGGGACAGGGGGTCAGCCCCAGCATTTT. The chain carries TRBV4-1 and TRBJ1-5, with 11 bases that match TRBD1. This CDR3 comprises 16 residues. CDR1 MGHRA and CDR2 YSYEKL come from the germline V gene. Unmatched junction bases numbered 8, after V lost 4 bases and J lost 6 bases.

This clonotype was observed at least ten times. The gene calls are TRBV7-2 and TRBJ2-1; 12 positions agree with TRBD2. This CDR3 spans 15 amino acids. The V segment lost 6 bases and the J segment 7 bases; nucleotides outside the gene matches: 7. Germline CDR1 is SGHTA and CDR2 is FQGNSA. The CDR3 DNA reads TGTGCCAGCAGGAAACTAGCGGGGGGTACTAATGAGCAGTTCTTC. Residues: CASRKLAGGTNEQFF.

This clonotype was seen at least ten times. The gene calls are TRBV7-3 and TRBJ2-3; the D gene is possibly TRBD2 (6 bases). Germline V CDR1 and CDR2: SGHTA, FQGTGA. This CDR3 has 16 amino acids. The V end lost 1 base, the J end lost 6 bases, and 17 bases lay between the germline ends. In DNA, the CDR3 is TGTGCCAGCAGCTTAAAACTAGCCGGAGGGACGGATACGCAGTATTTT. The encoded protein is CASSLKLAGGTDTQYF.

In its sample, this clonotype was seen many times. The rearrangement uses TRBV7-9 and TRBJ1-1, with 7 bases matching TRBD1. Germline loops: CDR1 SEHNR, CDR2 FQNEAQ (reference sequence). The CDR3 contains 15 residues. The V segment lost 8 bases and the J segment 2 bases; nucleotides outside the gene matches: 11. In DNA form, the CDR3 reads TGTGCCAGCGGCATTTACGGGACAGACAACACTGAAGCTTTCTTT. It specifies CASGIYGTDNTEAFF.

The chain recombines TRBV24-1 with TRBJ1-2, with 10 bases identical to TRBD1. The junction had 6 bases not matched to a gene; V was cut back by 7 bases and J by 5 bases. The CDR3 covers 14 residues. From germline, CDR1 is KGHDR and CDR2 SFDVKD. CDR3 nucleotides: TGTGCCACCAGGCCCGGGACAGGGGAATATGGCTACACCTTC. Amino acids: CATRPGTGEYGYTF.